This is a list of T cell receptor beta chains from one sample in a study of cytomegalovirus exposure and HLA in healthy donors. Sequenced by immunoSEQ multiplex PCR; TCRdb stores in-frame clones only, minus some. The table lists roughly 90,000 clones, 60% to 85% of them singletons. The specimen was PBMCs. These receptor sequences come from a woman aged 40-49 years in good health and CMV-seropositive. The conserved cysteine and the conserved F or W are not part of the CDR3 here.

CDR3 protein: SVGRGQGTSYEQY
V gene: TRBV29-1

CDR3 protein: ASPFGQLNTEAF
V gene: TRBV18

CDR3 protein: ASSVVGGTYGYT
V gene: TRBV2

CDR3 protein: ATSRDLAEGYEQY
V gene: TRBV15

CDR3 protein: ASSLGDTNTGELF
V gene: TRBV5-1

CDR3 protein: ASRGGTSNGELF
V gene: TRBV6-5

CDR3 protein: ASSLALTSLTYNEQF
V gene: TRBV7-6

CDR3 protein: ASTKGVQRGQETQY
V gene: TRBV5-8

CDR3 protein: ASSPLAGTLYEQY
V gene: TRBV7-6

CDR3 protein: ASSQDGGNTEAF
V gene: TRBV4-1

CDR3 protein: ASSLEGTNNSPLH
V gene: TRBV7-2

CDR3 protein: ASSMGVSYEQY
V gene: TRBV7-2